The present T cell receptor (beta chain) was sequenced within a study of T cells after posttransplantation cyclophosphamide. This clone was seen a handful of times. The CDR3 has 17 amino acids. Germline V gene sequence: CDR1 WNHNN, CDR2 SYGVQD (reference sequence). Trimming took 6 bases from V and 4 from J, leaving 23 bases between them. Methotrexate plus calcineurin inhibitor accompanied controls' myeloablative marrow transplants; sampling was 1 year later. This table comes from immunoSEQ multiplex PCR, and its TCRdb copy is limited to in-frame clones, with some not included. This table has roughly 15,000 clones, 80% to 90% appearing once.

The rearrangement links TRBV10-1 to TRBJ2-3, with D possibly TRBD2 on 6 matching bases. The source of this sequence is a male patient aged 50 to 59 who received an allogeneic stem cell transplant from an unrelated donor, was CMV-positive, and had chronic GVHD only. T cells may partly derive from the graft donor. The source was PBMCs, collected after an allogeneic stem cell transplant with a calcineurin inhibitor and methotrexate. In DNA form, the CDR3 reads TGCGCCAGCAGGAATTCCCATGGACTACGAGTAGCAGATACGCAGTATTTT. This translates into CASRNSHGLRVADTQYF.